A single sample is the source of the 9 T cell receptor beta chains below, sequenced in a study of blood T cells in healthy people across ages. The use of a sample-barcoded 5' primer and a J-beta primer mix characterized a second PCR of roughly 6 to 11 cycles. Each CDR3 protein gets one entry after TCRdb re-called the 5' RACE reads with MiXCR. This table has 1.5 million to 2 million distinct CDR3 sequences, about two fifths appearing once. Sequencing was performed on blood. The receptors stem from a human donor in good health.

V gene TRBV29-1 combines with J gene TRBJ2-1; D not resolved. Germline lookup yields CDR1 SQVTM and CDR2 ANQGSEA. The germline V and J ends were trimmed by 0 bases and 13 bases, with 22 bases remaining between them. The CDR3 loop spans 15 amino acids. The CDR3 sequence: CSVEDEAGARETQFF. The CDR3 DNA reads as TGCAGCGTTGAAGATGAGGCTGGAGCGCGAGAGACCCAGTTCTTC.

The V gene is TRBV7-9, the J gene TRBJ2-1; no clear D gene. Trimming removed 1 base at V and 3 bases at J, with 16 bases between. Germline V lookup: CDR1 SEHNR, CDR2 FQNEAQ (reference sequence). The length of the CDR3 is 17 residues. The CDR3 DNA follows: TGTGCCAGCAGCTTAGGGAAATATAGCCAATTCTACAATGAGCAGTTCTTC. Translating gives CASSLGKYSQFYNEQFF.

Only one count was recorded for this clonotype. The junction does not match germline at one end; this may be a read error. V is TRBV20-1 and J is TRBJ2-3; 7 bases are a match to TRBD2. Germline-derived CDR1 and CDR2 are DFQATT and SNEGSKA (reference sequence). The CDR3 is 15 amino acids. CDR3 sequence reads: CSTRPGLGGTDTQYF. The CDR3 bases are TGCAGTACTAGACCTGGACTAGGAGGCACAGATACGCAGTATTTT.

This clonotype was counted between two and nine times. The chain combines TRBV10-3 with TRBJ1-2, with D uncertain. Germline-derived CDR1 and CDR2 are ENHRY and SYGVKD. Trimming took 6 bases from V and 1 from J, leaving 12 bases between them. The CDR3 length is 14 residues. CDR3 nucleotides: TGTGCCATCAGGCAAGACCCTGGTAACTATGGCTACACCTTC. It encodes CAIRQDPGNYGYTF.

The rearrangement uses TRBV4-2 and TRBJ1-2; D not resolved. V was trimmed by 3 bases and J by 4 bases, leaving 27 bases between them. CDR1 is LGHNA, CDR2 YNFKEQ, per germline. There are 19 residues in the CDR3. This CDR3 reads CASSQKLKTWGAGPYGYTF. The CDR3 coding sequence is TGTGCCAGCAGCCAGAAACTGAAAACGTGGGGTGCTGGACCCTATGGCTACACCTTC.

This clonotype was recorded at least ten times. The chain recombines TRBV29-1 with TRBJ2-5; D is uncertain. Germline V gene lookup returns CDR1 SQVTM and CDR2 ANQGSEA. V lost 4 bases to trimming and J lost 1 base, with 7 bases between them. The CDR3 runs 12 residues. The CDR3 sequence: CSVVLLQETQYF. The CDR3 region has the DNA TGCAGCGTTGTGCTCCTCCAAGAGACCCAGTACTTC.

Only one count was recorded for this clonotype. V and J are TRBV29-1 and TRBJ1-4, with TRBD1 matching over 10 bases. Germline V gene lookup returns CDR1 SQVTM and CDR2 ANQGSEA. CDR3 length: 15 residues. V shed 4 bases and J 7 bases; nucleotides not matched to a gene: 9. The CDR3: CSVAGTGAGGEKLFF. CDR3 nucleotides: TGCAGCGTTGCGGGGACAGGGGCTGGAGGTGAAAAACTGTTTTTT.

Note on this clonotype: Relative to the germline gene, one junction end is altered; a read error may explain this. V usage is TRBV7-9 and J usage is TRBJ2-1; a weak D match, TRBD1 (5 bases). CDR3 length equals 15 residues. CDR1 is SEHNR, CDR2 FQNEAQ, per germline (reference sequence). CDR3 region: CAGSLVSGLVNEQFF. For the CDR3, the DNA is TGTGCCGGCAGCTTAGTGTCAGGGTTGGTGAATGAGCAGTTCTTC.

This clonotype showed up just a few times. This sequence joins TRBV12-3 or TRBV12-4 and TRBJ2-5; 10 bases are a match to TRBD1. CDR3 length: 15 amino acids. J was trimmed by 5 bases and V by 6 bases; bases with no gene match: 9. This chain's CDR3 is CASSRDRGRGETQYF. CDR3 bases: TGTGCCAGCAGCCGTGACAGGGGGCGCGGGGAGACCCAGTACTTC.